The sequence of this TCR beta chain was determined in a study of graft-versus-host responses after intestinal transplantation. The method was immunoSEQ multiplex PCR; TCRdb's version includes in-frame clones alone and lacks a portion of them. The repertoire holds under 100,000 clones, around 93% seen once, with around 0.44% in the top ten. General observations from the study: Marrow from the recipient contained GvH clones, some of which had appeared first in ileum or blood.

The V end was cut by 3 bases, the J end by 5 bases, with 11 bases between. The germline CDR1 and CDR2 sequences are MNHEY and SMNVEV (reference sequence). The CDR3 is 13 residues long. Concerning this clone: Its target is not known. This sample also contains other DNA sequences that code for the same CDR3.

Here the sequenced sample was unstimulated CD8+ T cells sorted from spleen or lymph node cells, taken before transplant. The receptor was derived from a human donor who was the organ donor for an intestinal transplant. The chain recombines TRBV27 with TRBJ2-7; weak D call: TRBD1 (5 bases). The CDR3 loop reads CASSLSGSHEQYF. CDR3 nucleotide sequence: TGTGCCAGCAGTTTGTCAGGGTCCCACGAGCAGTACTTC.